The rows below give T cell receptor beta chains drawn from one sample of a study of cytomegalovirus exposure and HLA in healthy donors. Some clones are missing from TCRdb's copy, which holds only in-frame ones; the method was immunoSEQ multiplex PCR. The table lists approximately 260,000 clones, around 90% of them singletons. Sequencing input: PBMCs. The receptor source for this set is a girl aged 2-10 years in good health and CMV-seronegative. Each CDR3 is given with its conserved first and last residue. The order of the fields is J gene, V gene, D gene, clone size, CDR3 protein, CDR3 DNA. D genes are given only for firm matches. Rows may omit the clone size; those that give it use once, few, many or a size class.

TRBJ1-4	TRBV15	TRBD1	once	CATSSGQGHEKLFF	TGTGCCACCAGCTCGGGACAGGGACATGAAAAACTGTTTTTT
TRBJ2-7	TRBV6-5	-	once	CASSYSPRLSHEQYF	TGTGCCAGCAGTTACTCCCCAAGATTGAGCCACGAGCAGTACTTC
TRBJ2-3	TRBV9	-	-	CASSYRLGDTDTQYF	TGTGCCAGCAGCTACCGACTAGGCGACACAGATACGCAGTATTTT
TRBJ2-2	TRBV30	-	-	CAWSSGVGELFF	TGTGCCTGGAGCTCAGGGGTCGGGGAGCTGTTTTTT
TRBJ2-5	TRBV2	TRBD2	-	CASRASGGPETQYF	TGTGCCAGCAGGGCTAGCGGGGGGCCGGAGACCCAGTACTTC
TRBJ1-2	TRBV11-2	TRBD1	-	CASTRTGPRGGYTF	TGTGCCAGCACACGGACAGGTCCCCGGGGCGGCTACACCTTC
TRBJ1-1	TRBV28	TRBD1	few	CASSQPWAGGTTEAFF	TGTGCCAGCAGCCAACCCTGGGCAGGGGGAACAACTGAAGCTTTCTTT
TRBJ2-7	TRBV7-9	TRBD1	-	CATLGDSYEQYF	TGTGCCACCTTGGGGGACAGCTACGAGCAGTACTTC
TRBJ2-7	TRBV27	-	-	CASSQTGEYEQYF	TGTGCCAGCAGTCAGACAGGAGAATACGAGCAGTACTTC
TRBJ1-5	TRBV7-2	-	-	CASSLGRAVEPQHF	TGTGCCAGCAGCTTAGGCAGGGCGGTCGAGCCCCAGCATTTT
TRBJ1-4	TRBV9	TRBD1	-	CASSVDDNGGGQGFGGKLFF	TGTGCCAGCAGCGTAGACGATAATGGAGGGGGACAGGGATTCGGAGGAAAACTGTTTTTT
TRBJ2-3	TRBV5-4	TRBD1	-	CASSSGTGDTQYF	TGTGCCAGCAGCTCCGGGACAGGAGATACGCAGTATTTT
TRBJ2-1	TRBV6-4	TRBD2	-	CASSPSGKGGEQFF	TGTGCCAGCAGCCCTAGCGGGAAAGGGGGTGAGCAGTTCTTC
TRBJ2-3	TRBV5-6	TRBD2	once	CASRSGTSGRLMQYF	TGTGCCAGCAGGTCCGGGACTAGCGGGAGATTAATGCAGTATTTT